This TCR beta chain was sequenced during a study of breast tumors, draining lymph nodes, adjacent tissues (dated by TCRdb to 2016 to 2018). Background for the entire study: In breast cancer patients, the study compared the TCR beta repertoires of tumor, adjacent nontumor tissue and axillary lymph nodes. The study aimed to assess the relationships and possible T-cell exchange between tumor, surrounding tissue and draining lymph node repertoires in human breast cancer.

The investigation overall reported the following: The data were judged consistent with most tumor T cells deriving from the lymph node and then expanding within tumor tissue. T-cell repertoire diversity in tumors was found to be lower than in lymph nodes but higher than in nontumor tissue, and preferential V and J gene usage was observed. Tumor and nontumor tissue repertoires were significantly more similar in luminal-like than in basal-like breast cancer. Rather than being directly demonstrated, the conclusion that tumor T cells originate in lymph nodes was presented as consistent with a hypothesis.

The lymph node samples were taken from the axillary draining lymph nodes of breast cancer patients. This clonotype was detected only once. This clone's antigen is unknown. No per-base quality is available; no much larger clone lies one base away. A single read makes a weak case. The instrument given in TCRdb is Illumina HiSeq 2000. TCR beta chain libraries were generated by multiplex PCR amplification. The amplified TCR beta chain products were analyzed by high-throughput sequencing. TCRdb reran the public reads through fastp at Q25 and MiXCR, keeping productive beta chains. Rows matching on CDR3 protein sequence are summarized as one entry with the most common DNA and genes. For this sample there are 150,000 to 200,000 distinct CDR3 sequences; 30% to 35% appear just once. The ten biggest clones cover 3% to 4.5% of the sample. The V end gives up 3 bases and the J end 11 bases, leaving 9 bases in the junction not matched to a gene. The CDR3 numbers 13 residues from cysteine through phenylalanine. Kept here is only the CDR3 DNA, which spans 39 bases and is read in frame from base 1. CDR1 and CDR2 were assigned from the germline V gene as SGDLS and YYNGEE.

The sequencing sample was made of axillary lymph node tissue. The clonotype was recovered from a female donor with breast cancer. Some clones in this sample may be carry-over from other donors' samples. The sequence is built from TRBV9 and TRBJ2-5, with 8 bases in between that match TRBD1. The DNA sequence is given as TGTGCCAGCAGCGCGCCGGGACAGGAGGCACAGTACTTC. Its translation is CASSAPGQEAQYF.